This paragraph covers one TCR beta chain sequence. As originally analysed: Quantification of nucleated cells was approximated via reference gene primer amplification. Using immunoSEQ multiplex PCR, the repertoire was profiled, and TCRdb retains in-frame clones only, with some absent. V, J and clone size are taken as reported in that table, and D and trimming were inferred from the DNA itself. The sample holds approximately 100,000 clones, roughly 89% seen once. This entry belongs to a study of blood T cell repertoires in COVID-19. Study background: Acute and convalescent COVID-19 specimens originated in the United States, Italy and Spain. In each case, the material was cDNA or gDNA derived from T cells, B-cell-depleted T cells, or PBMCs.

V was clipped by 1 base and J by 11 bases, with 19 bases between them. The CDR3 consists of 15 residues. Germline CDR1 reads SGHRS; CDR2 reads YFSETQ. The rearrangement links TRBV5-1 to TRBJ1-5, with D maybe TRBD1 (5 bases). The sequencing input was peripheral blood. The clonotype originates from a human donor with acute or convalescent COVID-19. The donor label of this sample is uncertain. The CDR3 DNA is TGCGCCAGCAGCTTGCGGGGGGACGCTGAATCTTCCCAGCATTTT. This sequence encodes CASSLRGDAESSQHF. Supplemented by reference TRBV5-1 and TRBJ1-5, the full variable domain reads KAGVTQTPRYLIKTRGQQVTLSCSPISGHRSVSWYQQTPGQGLQFLFEYFSETQRNKGNFPGRFSGRQFSNSRSEMNVSTLELGDSALYLCASSLRGDAESSQHFGDGTRLSIL.